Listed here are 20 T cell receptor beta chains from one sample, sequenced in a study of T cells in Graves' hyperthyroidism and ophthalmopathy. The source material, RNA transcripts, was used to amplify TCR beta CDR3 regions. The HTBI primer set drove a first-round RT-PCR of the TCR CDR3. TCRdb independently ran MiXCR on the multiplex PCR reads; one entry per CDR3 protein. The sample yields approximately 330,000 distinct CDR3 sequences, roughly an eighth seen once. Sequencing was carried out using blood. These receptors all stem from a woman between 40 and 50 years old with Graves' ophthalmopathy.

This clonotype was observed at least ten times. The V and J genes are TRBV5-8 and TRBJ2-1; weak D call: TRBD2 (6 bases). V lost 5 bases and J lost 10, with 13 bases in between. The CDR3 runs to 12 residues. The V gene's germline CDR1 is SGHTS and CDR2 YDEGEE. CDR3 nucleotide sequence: TGTGCCAGCAGGGGAGGAGTAACCGAGCAGTTCTTC. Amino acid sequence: CASRGGVTEQFF.

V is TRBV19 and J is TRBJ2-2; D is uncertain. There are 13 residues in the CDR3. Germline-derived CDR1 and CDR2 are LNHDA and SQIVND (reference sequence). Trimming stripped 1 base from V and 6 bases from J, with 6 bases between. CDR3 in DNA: TGTGCCAGTAGTATAGGTACAGCCGGGGAGCTGTTTTTT. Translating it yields CASSIGTAGELFF.

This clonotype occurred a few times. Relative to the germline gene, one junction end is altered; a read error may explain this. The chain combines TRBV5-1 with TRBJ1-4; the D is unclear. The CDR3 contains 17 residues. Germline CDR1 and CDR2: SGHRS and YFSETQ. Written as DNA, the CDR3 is TGCGCCAGCAGGTTGGCAGGTGGAGGGCTCCGAAATGAAAAACTGTTTTTT. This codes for CASRLAGGGLRNEKLFF.

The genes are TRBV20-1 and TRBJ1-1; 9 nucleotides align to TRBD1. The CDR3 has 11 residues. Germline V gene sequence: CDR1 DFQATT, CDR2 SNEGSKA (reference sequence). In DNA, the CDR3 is TGCAGGGGACAGGGAGGGACTGAAGCTTTCTTT. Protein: CRGQGGTEAFF.

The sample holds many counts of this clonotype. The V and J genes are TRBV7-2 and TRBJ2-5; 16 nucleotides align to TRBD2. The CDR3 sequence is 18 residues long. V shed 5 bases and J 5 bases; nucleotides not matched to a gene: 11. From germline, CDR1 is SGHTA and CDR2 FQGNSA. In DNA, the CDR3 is TGTGCCAGCAGCCTCGGGACTAGCGGGGGGGCCAGGTGGGAGACCCAGTACTTC. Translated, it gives CASSLGTSGGARWETQYF. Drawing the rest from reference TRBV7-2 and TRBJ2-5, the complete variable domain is GAGVSQSPSNKVTEKGKDVELRCDPISGHTALYWYRQSLGQGLEFLIYFQGNSAPDKSGLPSDRFSAERTGGSVSTLTIQRTQQEDSAVYLCASSLGTSGGARWETQYFGPGTRLLVL.

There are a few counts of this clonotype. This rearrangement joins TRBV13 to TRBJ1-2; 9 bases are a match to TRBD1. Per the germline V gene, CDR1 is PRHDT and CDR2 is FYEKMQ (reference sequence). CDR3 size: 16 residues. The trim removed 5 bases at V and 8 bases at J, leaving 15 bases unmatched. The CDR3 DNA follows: TGTGCCAGCAGCCTCCGGGACAGGGCCGCAATCGGAGGCTACACCTTC. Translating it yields CASSLRDRAAIGGYTF.

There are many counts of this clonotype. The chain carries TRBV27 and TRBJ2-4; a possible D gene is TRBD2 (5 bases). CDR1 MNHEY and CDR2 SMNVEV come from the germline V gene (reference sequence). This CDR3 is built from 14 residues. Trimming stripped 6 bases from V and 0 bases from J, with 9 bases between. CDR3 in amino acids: CASRGLLAKNIQYF. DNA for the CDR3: TGTGCCAGCAGAGGACTGTTAGCCAAAAACATTCAGTACTTC.

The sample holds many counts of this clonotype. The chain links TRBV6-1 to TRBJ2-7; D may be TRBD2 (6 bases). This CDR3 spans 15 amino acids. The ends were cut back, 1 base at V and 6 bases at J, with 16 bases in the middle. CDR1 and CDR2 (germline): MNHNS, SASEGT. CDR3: CASSEGAIQAGEQYF. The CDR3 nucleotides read TGTGCCAGCAGTGAAGGGGCGATTCAAGCGGGCGAGCAGTACTTC.

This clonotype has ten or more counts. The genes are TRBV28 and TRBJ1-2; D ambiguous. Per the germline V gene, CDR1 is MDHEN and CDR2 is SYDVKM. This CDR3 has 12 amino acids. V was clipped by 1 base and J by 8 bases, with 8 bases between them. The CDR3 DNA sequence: TGTGCCAGCAGTTTATCAAGCGGGGGCTACACCTTC. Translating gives CASSLSSGGYTF.

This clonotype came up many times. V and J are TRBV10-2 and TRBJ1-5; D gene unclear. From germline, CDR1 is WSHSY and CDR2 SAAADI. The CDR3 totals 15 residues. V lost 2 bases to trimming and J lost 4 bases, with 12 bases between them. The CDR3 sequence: CASSESQVLNQPQHF. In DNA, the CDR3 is TGCGCCAGCAGTGAGAGTCAGGTGCTTAATCAGCCCCAGCATTTT.

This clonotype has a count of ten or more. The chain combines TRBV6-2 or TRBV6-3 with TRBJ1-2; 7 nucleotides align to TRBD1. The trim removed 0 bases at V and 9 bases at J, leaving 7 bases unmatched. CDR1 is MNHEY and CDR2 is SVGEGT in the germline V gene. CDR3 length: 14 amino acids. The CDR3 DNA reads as TGTGCCAGCAGTTACTCCGACAGGGTCGGGAGCTACACCTTC. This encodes CASSYSDRVGSYTF.

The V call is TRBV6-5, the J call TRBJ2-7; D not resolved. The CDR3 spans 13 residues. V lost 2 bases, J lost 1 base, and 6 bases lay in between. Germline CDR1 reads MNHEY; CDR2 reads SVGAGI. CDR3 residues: CASSYAESYEQYF. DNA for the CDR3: TGTGCCAGCAGTTACGCCGAATCCTACGAGCAGTACTTC.

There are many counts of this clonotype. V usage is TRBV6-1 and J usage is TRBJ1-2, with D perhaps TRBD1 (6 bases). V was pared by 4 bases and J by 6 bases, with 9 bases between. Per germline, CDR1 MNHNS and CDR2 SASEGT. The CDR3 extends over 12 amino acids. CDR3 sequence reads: CASSVHRDGYTF. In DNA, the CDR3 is TGTGCCAGCAGTGTCCACAGGGATGGCTACACCTTC.

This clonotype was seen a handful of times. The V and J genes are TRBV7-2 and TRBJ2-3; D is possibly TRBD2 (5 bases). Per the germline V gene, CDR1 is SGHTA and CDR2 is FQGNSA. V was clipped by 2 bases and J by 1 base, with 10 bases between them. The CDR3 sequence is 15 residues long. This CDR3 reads CASSLWVSGTDTQYF. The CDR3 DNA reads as TGTGCCAGCAGCTTATGGGTTAGCGGCACAGATACGCAGTATTTT.

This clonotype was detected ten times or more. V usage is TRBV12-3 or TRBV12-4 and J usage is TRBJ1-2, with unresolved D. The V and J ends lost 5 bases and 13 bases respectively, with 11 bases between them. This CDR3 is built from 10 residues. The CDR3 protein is CASSGGRSTF. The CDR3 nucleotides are TGTGCCAGCAGTGGAGGGAGGAGCACCTTC.

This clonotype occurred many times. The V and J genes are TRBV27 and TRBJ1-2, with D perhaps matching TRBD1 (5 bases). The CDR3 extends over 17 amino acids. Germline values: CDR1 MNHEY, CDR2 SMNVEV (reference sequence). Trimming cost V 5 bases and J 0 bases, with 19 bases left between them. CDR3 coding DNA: TGTGCCAGCAGTCCCATTAACGTTAGGGGCTCTAACTATGGCTACACCTTC. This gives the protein CASSPINVRGSNYGYTF.

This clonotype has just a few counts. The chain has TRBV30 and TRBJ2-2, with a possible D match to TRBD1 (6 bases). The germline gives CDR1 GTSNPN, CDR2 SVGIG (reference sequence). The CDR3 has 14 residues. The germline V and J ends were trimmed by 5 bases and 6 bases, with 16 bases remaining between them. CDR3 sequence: CAWARDIGAGELFF. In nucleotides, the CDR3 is TGTGCCTGGGCACGGGACATAGGGGCCGGGGAGCTGTTTTTT.

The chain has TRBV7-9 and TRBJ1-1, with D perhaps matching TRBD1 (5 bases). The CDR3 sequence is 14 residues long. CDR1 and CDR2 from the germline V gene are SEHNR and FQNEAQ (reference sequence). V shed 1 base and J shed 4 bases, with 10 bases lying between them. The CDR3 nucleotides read TGTGCCAGCAGCTTAGTAGCAGGGAGCACTGAAGCTTTCTTT. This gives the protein CASSLVAGSTEAFF. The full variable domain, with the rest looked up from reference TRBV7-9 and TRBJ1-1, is DTGVSQNPRHKITKRGQNVTFRCDPISEHNRLYWYRQTLGQGPEFLTYFQNEAQLEKSRLLSDRFSAERPKGSFSTLEIQRTEQGDSAMYLCASSLVAGSTEAFFGQGTRLTVV.

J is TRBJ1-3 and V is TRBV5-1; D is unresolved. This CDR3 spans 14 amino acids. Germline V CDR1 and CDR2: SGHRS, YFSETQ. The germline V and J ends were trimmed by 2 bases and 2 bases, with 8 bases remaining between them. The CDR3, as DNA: TGCGCCAGCAGCTTTGAGACGACTGGAAACACCATATATTTT. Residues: CASSFETTGNTIYF.

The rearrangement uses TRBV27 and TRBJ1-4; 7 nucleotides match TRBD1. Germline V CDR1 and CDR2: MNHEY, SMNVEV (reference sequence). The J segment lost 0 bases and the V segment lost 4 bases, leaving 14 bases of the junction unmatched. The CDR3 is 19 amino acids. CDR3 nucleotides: TGTGCCAGCAGTTCGCGCCGGGACAGAATTTCGGCAACTAATGAAAAACTGTTTTTT. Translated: CASSSRRDRISATNEKLFF.